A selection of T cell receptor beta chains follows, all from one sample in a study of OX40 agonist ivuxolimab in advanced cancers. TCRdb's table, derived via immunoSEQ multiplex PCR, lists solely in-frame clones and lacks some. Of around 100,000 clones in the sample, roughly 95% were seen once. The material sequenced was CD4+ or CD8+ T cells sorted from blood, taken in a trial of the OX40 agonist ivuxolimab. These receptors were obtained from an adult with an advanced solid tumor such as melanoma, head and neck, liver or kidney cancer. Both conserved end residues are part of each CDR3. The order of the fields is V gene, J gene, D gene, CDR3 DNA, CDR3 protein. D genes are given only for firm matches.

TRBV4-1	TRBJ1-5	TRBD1	TGCGCCAGCAGCCAAGGGTATGGGACAGTTTATCAGCCCCAGCATTTT	CASSQGYGTVYQPQHF
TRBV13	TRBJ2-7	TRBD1	TGTGCCAGCAGCTCCCCGGGACAGGGCATGGAGCAGTACTTC	CASSSPGQGMEQYF
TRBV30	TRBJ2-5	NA	TGTGCCTGGGGGACACCCGGGGCGGAGACCCAGTACTTC	CAWGTPGAETQYF
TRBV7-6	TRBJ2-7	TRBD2	TGTGCCAGCAGCGTCGGGACTAACTACGAGCAGTACTTC	CASSVGTNYEQYF
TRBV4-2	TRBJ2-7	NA	TGTGCCAGCAGCCAAGATGGGGGATTGAGGGAGCAGTACTTC	CASSQDGGLREQYF
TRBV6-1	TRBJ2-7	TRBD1	TGTGCCAGCAGTATTTCCGGGACAGGAAATTACGAGCAGTACTTC	CASSISGTGNYEQYF
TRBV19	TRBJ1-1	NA	TGTGCCAGTAGTGCCGAGACCTACACTGAAGCTTTCTTT	CASSAETYTEAFF
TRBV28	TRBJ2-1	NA	TGTGCCAGCAGCCCCATGGACCCGAGCTCCTACAATGAGCAGTTCTTC	CASSPMDPSSYNEQFF
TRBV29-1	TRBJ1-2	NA	TGCAGCGTTGAAGGACCTTTCCGGGGGTGGGGCTACACCTTC	CSVEGPFRGWGYTF
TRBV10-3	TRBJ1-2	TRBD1	TGTGCCATCAGTCCGGTTGCAGGGGGAAACTATGGCTACACCTTC	CAISPVAGGNYGYTF
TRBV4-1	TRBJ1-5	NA	TGCGCCAGCAGCCAAGTTTCGGGGGGCAATCAGCCCCAGCATTTT	CASSQVSGGNQPQHF
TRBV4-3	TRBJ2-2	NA	TGCGCCAGCAGCCAAGATCGGAACCGACTCACCGGGGAGCTGTTTTTT	CASSQDRNRLTGELFF
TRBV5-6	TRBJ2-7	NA	TGTGCCAGCAGCCGCGGACAGAGCTCCTACGAGCAGTACTTC	CASSRGQSSYEQYF
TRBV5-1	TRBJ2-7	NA	TGCGCCAGCAGCTTGGTCCCAGGGCCCCTCTCCTACGAGCAGTACTTC	CASSLVPGPLSYEQYF
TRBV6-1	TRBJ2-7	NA	TGTGCCAGCAGTGAACACCCGGACGGCCACGGGTCCTACGAGCAGTACTTC	CASSEHPDGHGSYEQYF
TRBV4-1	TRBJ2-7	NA	TGCGCCAGCAGCCAATCAGGGGGGTCCTACGAGCAGTACTTC	CASSQSGGSYEQYF